This T cell receptor beta chain was sequenced for a study of OX40 agonist ivuxolimab in advanced cancers. This CDR3 has 14 amino acids. The germline CDR1 and CDR2 sequences are MNHEY and SVGAGI. The ends were cut back, 2 bases at V and 4 bases at J, with 12 bases in the middle. This table comes from immunoSEQ multiplex PCR, and its TCRdb copy is limited to in-frame clones, with some not included. There are fewer than 70,000 clones in the sample; around four fifths occur only once, and approximately 3% lies in the top ten. People who had autoimmune disease history or systemic immunosuppression were excluded.

The chain employs TRBV6-5 and TRBJ2-7, with D hard to call. The material sequenced was CD4+ or CD8+ T cells sorted from blood, taken in a trial of the OX40 agonist ivuxolimab. The receptor was isolated from an adult with an advanced solid tumor such as melanoma, head and neck, liver or kidney cancer. The CDR3 coding sequence is TGTGCCAGCAGTTACCACAGCGAAGCGTACGAGCAGTACTTC. The encoded protein is CASSYHSEAYEQYF.